These 19 T cell receptor beta chains were all obtained from the same sample, sequenced in a study of cytomegalovirus exposure and HLA in healthy donors. The study ran its PCR with 60 Vbeta and 13 Jbeta primers. The table came from immunoSEQ multiplex PCR; TCRdb's copy has only in-frame clones and leaves some out. The sample records roughly 80,000 clones, around four fifths being singletons. Sequencing input: PBMCs. All receptors come from a woman aged 50 to 65 in good health and CMV-seropositive.

V is TRBV2 and J is TRBJ2-3, with D tentatively TRBD2 (5 bases). The CDR3 is 12 residues long. Trimming took 5 bases from V and 14 from J, leaving 17 bases between them. Per the germline V gene, CDR1 is SNHLY and CDR2 is FYNNEI. The CDR3 nucleotides are TGTGCCAGCAGTCCCATGACTAACACCCTGTATTTT. It specifies CASSPMTNTLYF.

The V call is TRBV5-4, the J call TRBJ2-1; D is perhaps TRBD1 (6 bases). Germline CDR1 and CDR2: SGHNT and YYREEE (reference sequence). CDR3 length equals 13 residues. Trimming stripped 0 bases from V and 7 bases from J, with 8 bases between. In DNA form, the CDR3 reads TGTGCCAGCAGCTTGGCAGGGGTAAATGAGCAGTTCTTC. Amino acids: CASSLAGVNEQFF. Looking up the rest from reference TRBV5-4 and TRBJ2-1 gives the full variable domain: ETGVTQSPTHLIKTRGQQVTLRCSSQSGHNTVSWYQQALGQGPQFIFQYYREEENGRGNFPPRFSGLQFPNYSSELNVNALELDDSALYLCASSLAGVNEQFFGPGTRLTVL.

The chain links TRBV4-2 to TRBJ2-1, with a possible D match to TRBD2 (6 bases). This CDR3 region has 18 residues. Germline values: CDR1 LGHNA, CDR2 YNFKEQ. Trimming pared 0 bases from V and 0 bases from J, leaving 15 bases between. The CDR3 region has the DNA TGTGCCAGCAGCCAAGACGTCCCGGGACTGGGCTCCTACAATGAGCAGTTCTTC. Encoded protein: CASSQDVPGLGSYNEQFF.

The chain couples TRBV5-6 to TRBJ1-1; possible D gene TRBD1, 5 bases. V was pared by 4 bases and J by 1 base, with 8 bases between. The CDR3 is 13 residues long. Germline CDR1 reads SGHDT; CDR2 reads YYEEEE. In DNA, the CDR3 is TGTGCCAGCAGCGGGCAGGGGAACACTGAAGCTTTCTTT. It is translated as CASSGQGNTEAFF.

The chain carries TRBV27 and TRBJ1-2; 8 nucleotides match TRBD1. This CDR3 spans 16 amino acids. V shed 5 bases, J shed 8 bases, and the junction held 16 bases outside the gene matches. CDR1 MNHEY and CDR2 SMNVEV come from the germline V gene (reference sequence). The CDR3 loop is CASSRRTGIRAGGYTF. For the CDR3, the DNA is TGTGCCAGCAGTCGCCGGACAGGGATACGGGCGGGAGGCTACACCTTC.

The rearrangement uses TRBV2 and TRBJ1-2; 12 bases match TRBD1. The CDR3 is 17 residues long. Germline trimming cut 8 bases from V and 8 bases from J; bases unmatched to any gene: 18. Germline CDR1 SNHLY, CDR2 FYNNEI. The CDR3 here is CASQGAASGQGAGGYTF. CDR3 nucleotides: TGTGCCAGCCAGGGGGCCGCGTCGGGACAGGGGGCAGGGGGCTACACCTTC.

This clone was counted once. This rearrangement joins TRBV28 to TRBJ1-1; a possible D gene is TRBD1 (5 bases). Germline CDR1 reads MDHEN; CDR2 reads SYDVKM. This CDR3 has 13 amino acids. V lost 5 bases and J lost 5, with 12 bases in between. As DNA, the CDR3 is TGTGCCAGCAGTCCGGGACTTGAGACTGAAGCTTTCTTT. Protein product: CASSPGLETEAFF.

J is TRBJ1-1 and V is TRBV7-2; 7 positions agree with TRBD1. In germline, CDR1 is SGHTA, CDR2 FQGNSA. Trimming removed 1 base from V and 8 bases from J; junction bases left unmatched: 4. The CDR3 runs 13 residues. CDR3 nucleotides: TGTGCCAGCAGCTTAGGCCCACAGGGGGAAGCTTTCTTT. Its protein product is CASSLGPQGEAFF.

The table lists this clone with a count of one. CDR3 nucleotides: TGTGCCAGCAGTTTATCAGGACAGGGACCTAGCGGGAGGCCTTACGAGCAGTACTTC. Encoded protein: CASSLSGQGPSGRPYEQYF. The J gene is TRBJ2-7, the V gene TRBV27; 11 bases line up with TRBD2. The J segment lost 4 bases and the V segment lost 0 bases, leaving 14 bases of the junction unmatched. CDR3 length equals 19 residues. The germline CDR1 and CDR2 sequences are MNHEY and SMNVEV (reference sequence).

The chain links TRBV9 to TRBJ2-2; D might be TRBD1 (6 bases). The germline gives CDR1 SGDLS, CDR2 YYNGEE. Trimming took off 7 bases at V and 3 bases at J, with 13 bases between the two ends. The CDR3 is 14 amino acids. CDR3 DNA sequence: TGTGCCAGCGGCCGGACAGATTACACCGGGGAGCTGTTTTTT. Translating it yields CASGRTDYTGELFF.

This rearrangement joins TRBV29-1 to TRBJ2-2; 8 positions agree with TRBD2. The CDR3 consists of 13 residues. CDR1 is SQVTM and CDR2 is ANQGSEA in the germline V gene. V shed 4 bases and J 5 bases; nucleotides not matched to a gene: 3. CDR3 in DNA: TGCAGCGTTGTGGCGGGAGGTACCGGGGAGCTGTTTTTT. Its translation: CSVVAGGTGELFF.

The chain carries TRBV10-3 and TRBJ1-3; 12 nucleotides align to TRBD1. V lost 6 bases and J lost 0; bases outside the gene matches: 15. This CDR3 has 20 amino acids. Germline V gene sequence: CDR1 ENHRY, CDR2 SYGVKD. The CDR3: CAIRDTVGTGGYFSGNTIYF. The CDR3 region has the DNA TGTGCCATCAGAGATACAGTTGGGACAGGGGGCTATTTCTCTGGAAACACCATATATTTT.

This chain joins TRBV30 and TRBJ2-1, with D possibly being TRBD2 (5 bases). The CDR3 totals 12 residues. With 1 base removed from V and 10 bases from J, the gap between germline ends came to 11 bases. The germline V gene has CDR1 GTSNPN and CDR2 SVGIG (reference sequence). The chain's CDR3 is CAWSALGGEQFF. The CDR3 bases are TGTGCCTGGAGTGCCCTCGGAGGCGAGCAGTTCTTC.

The CDR3 sequence is CASRPPSRETQYF. In DNA form, the CDR3 reads TGTGCCAGCAGGCCCCCGTCCCGGGAGACCCAGTACTTC. The rearrangement joins TRBV27 to TRBJ2-5; D remains unclear. Germline CDR1 reads MNHEY; CDR2 reads SMNVEV (reference sequence). The CDR3 has 13 residues. V was shortened by 6 bases and J by 5 bases, with 13 bases between the two germline ends.

This rearrangement joins TRBV9 to TRBJ1-2; D gene uncertain. Trimming cost V 0 bases and J 5 bases, with 23 bases left between them. The CDR3 totals 18 residues. Germline assignment: CDR1 SGDLS and CDR2 YYNGEE. The chain's CDR3 is CASSVGRAVSGSQYGYTF. The CDR3 DNA reads TGTGCCAGCAGCGTAGGGCGGGCAGTAAGTGGTTCCCAATATGGCTACACCTTC.

This chain uses TRBV18 with TRBJ2-7; D remains ambiguous. The V gene's germline CDR1 is KGHSH and CDR2 LQKENI. The CDR3 covers 11 residues. Trimming cost V 4 bases and J 6 bases, with 7 bases left between them. CDR3 region: CASSHKSEQYF. The CDR3 DNA follows: TGTGCCAGCTCACACAAATCCGAGCAGTACTTC.

This chain uses TRBV4-2 with TRBJ2-3; TRBD2 agrees at 14 bases. Germline CDR1 LGHNA, CDR2 YNFKEQ. The CDR3 loop spans 17 amino acids. Trimming took 1 base from V and 2 from J; bases not matched to a gene: 2. CDR3 in amino acids: CASSQGTSGRNTDTQYF. The CDR3 region has the DNA TGTGCCAGCAGCCAAGGGACTAGCGGGAGGAACACAGATACGCAGTATTTT.

This rearrangement joins TRBV19 to TRBJ1-1, with D perhaps matching TRBD1 (5 bases). Trimming stripped 7 bases from V and 1 base from J, with 10 bases between. CDR3 length: 13 residues. Germline V CDR1 and CDR2: LNHDA, SQIVND (reference sequence). Here the CDR3 DNA reads TGTGCCAGTACAGGGCTACAGAACACTGAAGCTTTCTTT. It translates to CASTGLQNTEAFF. Using reference TRBV19 and TRBJ1-1 for the parts outside the CDR3, the full variable domain is DGGITQSPKYLFRKEGQNVTLSCEQNLNHDAMYWYRQDPGQGLRLIYYSQIVNDFQKGDIAEGYSVSREKKESFPLTVTSAQKNPTAFYLCASTGLQNTEAFFGQGTRLTVV.

The gene calls are TRBV7-3 and TRBJ1-1, with no clear D. Per germline, CDR1 SGHTA and CDR2 FQGTGA. V lost 5 bases and J lost 1, with 11 bases in between. This CDR3 is built from 14 residues. CDR3 sequence (DNA): TGTGCCAGCAGCCGAGCCGGAGGGAACACTGAAGCTTTCTTT. It encodes CASSRAGGNTEAFF.